The 25 T cell receptor beta chains in this list originate from one sample, sequenced in a study of a mutant IDH1 vaccine in newly diagnosed glioma. Sample time point: baseline, week 1 (first vaccination visit). Treatment noted: pre-vaccination baseline after standard-of-care therapy. The repertoire was sequenced with immunoSEQ multiplex PCR; TCRdb's copy has only in-frame clones and lacks some. The sample has roughly 86,000 clones; around three quarters are singletons. The specimen was PBMCs, collected from a glioma patient treated with radiotherapy, temozolomide or both. Source of these receptors: a man aged 40-50 years with glioma.

This rearrangement joins TRBV6-1 to TRBJ2-2, with 9 positions matching TRBD2. Germline CDR1 reads MNHNS; CDR2 reads SASEGT. V was clipped by 7 bases and J by 6 bases; unmatched bases: 9. The CDR3 is 15 amino acids. CDR3 amino acids: CASNVPGLASGELFF. The CDR3 DNA sequence: TGTGCCAGCAATGTACCGGGACTAGCATCCGGGGAGCTGTTTTTT.

This sequence joins TRBV28 and TRBJ2-3; 15 bases fit TRBD2. With 8 bases clipped from V and 6 bases from J, the junction kept 21 bases outside the gene matches. CDR1 is MDHEN, CDR2 SYDVKM, per germline. The CDR3 is made up of 20 amino acids. As DNA, the CDR3 is TGTGCCAGCCCGCCTCCGGGACTAGCGGGAGGTCCAACCGGCGGGGATACGCAGTATTTT. Translated, it gives CASPPPGLAGGPTGGDTQYF.

V and J are TRBV6-1 and TRBJ2-5; 7 nucleotides agree with TRBD2. The trim removed 4 bases at V and 5 bases at J, leaving 7 bases unmatched. The CDR3 has 14 amino acids. Germline V lookup: CDR1 MNHNS, CDR2 SASEGT. The DNA for the CDR3 is TGTGCCAGCAGTGTACCTGCGGGGGTCGAGACCCAGTACTTC. It translates to CASSVPAGVETQYF.

This sequence joins TRBV4-2 and TRBJ2-5; D perhaps matches TRBD2 (6 bases). With 0 bases removed from V and 1 base from J, the gap between germline ends came to 15 bases. CDR1 is LGHNA, CDR2 YNFKEQ, per germline. The CDR3 consists of 17 residues. CDR3 region: CASSQEGVAGTQETQYF. The CDR3 bases are TGTGCCAGCAGCCAAGAAGGGGTGGCGGGGACCCAAGAGACCCAGTACTTC.

The chain combines TRBV27 with TRBJ2-3, with D perhaps TRBD2 (5 bases). V lost 6 bases, J lost 1 base, and 17 bases lay in between. The germline V gene has CDR1 MNHEY and CDR2 SMNVEV (reference sequence). CDR3 length: 16 residues. CDR3 nucleotides: TGTGCCAGCAGCCCCCTCGGGGAGTCCGGCACAGATACGCAGTATTTT. This sequence encodes CASSPLGESGTDTQYF.

CDR3 amino acids: CASSRGQGMGTEAFF. Written as DNA, the CDR3 is TGTGCCAGTAGTCGGGGACAGGGGATGGGCACTGAAGCTTTCTTT. This chain links TRBV19 with TRBJ1-1; 10 nucleotides line up with TRBD1. The germline V gene encodes CDR1 LNHDA and CDR2 SQIVND (reference sequence). CDR3 length: 15 amino acids. V shed 5 bases and J 4 bases; nucleotides not matched to a gene: 7.

This clone has just one count. This rearrangement joins TRBV5-6 to TRBJ2-7, with a tentative D call TRBD2 (5 bases). Germline-derived CDR1 and CDR2 are SGHDT and YYEEEE. V was shortened by 7 bases and J by 6 bases, with 23 bases between the two germline ends. The CDR3 extends over 15 amino acids. The CDR3 sequence is CASGWADRSLGEQYF. In DNA form, the CDR3 reads TGTGCCAGCGGCTGGGCGGATCGGTCACTAGGCGAGCAGTACTTC. The full variable domain, in which reference TRBV5-6 and TRBJ2-7 provide the parts outside the CDR3, is DAGVTQSPTHLIKTRGQQVTLRCSPKSGHDTVSWYQQALGQGPQFIFQYYEEEERQRGNFPDRFSGHQFPNYSSELNVNALLLGDSALYLCASGWADRSLGEQYFGPGTRLTVT.

The chain carries TRBV7-8 and TRBJ2-7, with TRBD2 matching over 16 bases. This CDR3 is built from 19 residues. Germline trimming cut 4 bases from V and 3 bases from J; bases unmatched to any gene: 12. CDR1 is SGHVS and CDR2 is FQNEAQ in the germline V gene. CDR3 in amino acids: CASSSSGGTSGRDYYEQYF. The CDR3 DNA is TGTGCCAGCAGCTCTTCGGGCGGGACTAGCGGGAGGGATTACTACGAGCAGTACTTC.

This clone was observed a few times. V is TRBV6-6 and J is TRBJ2-7; 12 bases fit TRBD2. This CDR3 comprises 13 residues. V shed 8 bases and J 6 bases; nucleotides not matched to a gene: 5. Germline V lookup: CDR1 MNHNY, CDR2 SVGAGI (reference sequence). The CDR3 DNA follows: TGTGCCAGCGCGACTAGCGGGAGTCGCGAGCAGTACTTC. Its protein product is CASATSGSREQYF.

The sample holds a few counts of this clone. This rearrangement joins TRBV6-4 to TRBJ2-1; D possibly corresponds to TRBD2 (5 bases). The CDR3 runs to 15 residues. Trimming took 5 bases from V and 2 from J, leaving 13 bases between them. CDR1 and CDR2 (germline): MRHNA, SNTAGT. CDR3 protein: CASSTVGEAYNEQFF. CDR3 nucleotides: TGTGCCAGCAGTACGGTCGGGGAAGCCTACAATGAGCAGTTCTTC.

The sample holds a few counts of this clone. DNA of the CDR3: TGTGCCAGCAGTTACCTAGGGACTAGCGTGGATACGCAGTATTTT. Translating it yields CASSYLGTSVDTQYF. The J gene is TRBJ2-3, the V gene TRBV6-6; TRBD2 matches at 10 bases. The ends lost 2 bases at V and 6 bases at J; junction bases unmatched: 5. Germline V gene lookup returns CDR1 MNHNY and CDR2 SVGAGI (reference sequence). This CDR3 is 15 amino acids long.

This chain connects TRBV28 to TRBJ1-2, with 7 bases aligning to TRBD1. Germline loops: CDR1 MDHEN, CDR2 SYDVKM. The CDR3 contains 13 residues. Losses at the gene ends were 4 bases for V and 9 bases for J; bases not matched to a gene: 8. CDR3 in amino acids: CASSSRGRRSYTF. The CDR3, as DNA: TGTGCCAGCAGTTCAAGGGGGCGCAGGAGCTACACCTTC.

J is TRBJ2-3 and V is TRBV7-2, with 11 bases identical to TRBD2. The CDR3 contains 15 residues. Germline V gives CDR1 SGHTA, CDR2 FQGNSA. J gave up 1 base and V 6 bases, and 3 bases lay outside the gene matches. The CDR3, as DNA: TGTGCCAGCAGAACTAGCGGGAGAGGCACAGATACGCAGTATTTT. It yields the protein CASRTSGRGTDTQYF.

The chain joins TRBV7-9 to TRBJ2-3, with 13 bases fitting TRBD2. V gave up 4 bases and J gave up 7 bases; unmatched junction bases: 8. From germline, CDR1 is SEHNR and CDR2 FQNEAQ (reference sequence). CDR3 size: 16 residues. The DNA for the CDR3 is TGTGCCAGCAGCTCGGGACTAGCGGGAACTCCTCATACGCAGTATTTT. Translating gives CASSSGLAGTPHTQYF.

The gene calls are TRBV5-1 and TRBJ2-2; TRBD2 agrees at 12 bases. The CDR3 sequence is 18 residues long. Germline V gives CDR1 SGHRS, CDR2 YFSETQ. Trimming took 2 bases from V and 1 from J; bases not matched to a gene: 6. The CDR3 loop is CASSLGTSGRMNTGELFF. The CDR3 nucleotides are TGCGCCAGCAGCTTAGGGACTAGCGGGCGGATGAACACCGGGGAGCTGTTTTTT.

The chain couples TRBV11-2 to TRBJ2-7, with D perhaps TRBD1 (5 bases). The CDR3 contains 14 residues. Germline V CDR1 and CDR2: SGHAT, FQNNGV. V was pared by 6 bases and J by 1 base, with 13 bases between. CDR3 sequence: CASRKLAGSYEQYF. The CDR3 DNA reads as TGTGCCAGCAGGAAGTTGGCAGGGTCCTACGAGCAGTACTTC.

The rearrangement links TRBV5-4 to TRBJ2-2; D could derive from TRBD1 or TRBD2 (5 bases each). The CDR3 spans 15 residues. CDR1 and CDR2 (germline): SGHNT, YYREEE (reference sequence). Trimming left V 4 bases short and J 5 bases short, with 15 bases between. Here the CDR3 reads CASSPGPQVTGELFF. The CDR3, as DNA: TGTGCCAGCAGCCCGGGGCCACAGGTAACCGGGGAGCTGTTTTTT.

This rearrangement joins TRBV4-1 to TRBJ1-3; the D is unclear. The CDR3 spans 15 residues. Trimming removed 2 bases at V and 4 bases at J, with 12 bases between. CDR1 and CDR2 from the germline V gene are MGHRA and YSYEKL. This CDR3 reads CASSQSQVSGNTIYF. DNA of the CDR3: TGCGCCAGCAGCCAAAGCCAGGTGTCAGGAAACACCATATATTTT.

The rearrangement links TRBV27 to TRBJ2-2; D not certain. Trimming took 5 bases from V and 6 from J, leaving 10 bases between them. The CDR3 length is 13 residues. The germline V gene encodes CDR1 MNHEY and CDR2 SMNVEV (reference sequence). The CDR3 sequence is CASSVGQPGELFF. The CDR3 coding sequence is TGTGCCAGCAGTGTCGGCCAGCCCGGGGAGCTGTTTTTT.

The V call is TRBV29-1, the J call TRBJ2-6, with a tentative D call TRBD2 (5 bases). The length of the CDR3 is 15 residues. V was clipped by 6 bases and J by 0 bases, with 12 bases between them. The germline gives CDR1 SQVTM, CDR2 ANQGSEA. CDR3 nucleotide sequence: TGCAGCGTCAGAGACGCGGGCTCTGGGGCCAACGTCCTGACTTTC. Translation: CSVRDAGSGANVLTF.

The chain joins TRBV30 to TRBJ2-7; 15 nucleotides agree with TRBD2. This CDR3 has 17 residues. CDR1 is GTSNPN and CDR2 is SVGIG in the germline V gene (reference sequence). Unmatched junction bases numbered 10, after V lost 2 bases and J lost 5 bases. This chain's CDR3 is CAWSFGTSGRLIHEQYF. CDR3 bases: TGTGCCTGGAGTTTTGGGACTAGCGGGAGGTTGATCCACGAGCAGTACTTC. Full variable domain (missing parts from reference TRBV30 and TRBJ2-7): SQTIHQWPATLVQPVGSPLSLECTVEGTSNPNLYWYRQAAGRGLQLLFYSVGIGQISSEVPQNLSASRPQDRQFILSSKKLLLSDSGFYLCAWSFGTSGRLIHEQYFGPGTRLTVT.

The chain links TRBV7-2 to TRBJ2-3; 9 bases match TRBD2. CDR3 length: 16 amino acids. CDR1 SGHTA and CDR2 FQGNSA come from the germline V gene. The junction had 8 bases not matched to a gene; V was cut back by 2 bases and J by 5 bases. CDR3 sequence: CASSLYRGGAGDTQYF. CDR3 bases: TGTGCCAGCAGCTTATATCGCGGGGGGGCCGGAGATACGCAGTATTTT.

This clone has only one observation. This rearrangement joins TRBV27 to TRBJ1-2, with 9 bases identical to TRBD1. V lost 6 bases, J lost 6 bases, and 8 bases stayed unmatched. The CDR3 sequence is 14 residues long. Germline V lookup: CDR1 MNHEY, CDR2 SMNVEV (reference sequence). DNA for the CDR3: TGTGCCAGCAGGATAAAACAGGGGGCAGATGGCTACACCTTC. This sequence encodes CASRIKQGADGYTF.

V gene TRBV28 combines with J gene TRBJ1-5; D is possibly TRBD1 (5 bases). CDR3 length: 15 residues. Germline lookup yields CDR1 MDHEN and CDR2 SYDVKM. V lost 7 bases, J lost 6 bases, and 19 bases lay in between. CDR3 region: CASTPYPPGRQPQHF. The CDR3 bases are TGTGCCAGCACCCCCTACCCGCCAGGGCGTCAGCCCCAGCATTTT. The full variable domain, rest sourced from reference TRBV28 and TRBJ1-5, is DVKVTQSSRYLVKRTGEKVFLECVQDMDHENMFWYRQDPGLGLRLIYFSYDVKMKEKGDIPEGYSVSREKKERFSLILESASTNQTSMYLCASTPYPPGRQPQHFGDGTRLSIL.

The chain uses TRBV5-4 and TRBJ2-1; 8 bases match TRBD1. Per the germline V gene, CDR1 is SGHNT and CDR2 is YYREEE (reference sequence). This CDR3 contains 15 residues. With 4 bases clipped from V and 3 bases from J, the junction kept 6 bases outside the gene matches. Here the CDR3 DNA reads TGTGCCAGCAGCACAGGACAGGGAGACTACAATGAGCAGTTCTTC. Protein sequence: CASSTGQGDYNEQFF.